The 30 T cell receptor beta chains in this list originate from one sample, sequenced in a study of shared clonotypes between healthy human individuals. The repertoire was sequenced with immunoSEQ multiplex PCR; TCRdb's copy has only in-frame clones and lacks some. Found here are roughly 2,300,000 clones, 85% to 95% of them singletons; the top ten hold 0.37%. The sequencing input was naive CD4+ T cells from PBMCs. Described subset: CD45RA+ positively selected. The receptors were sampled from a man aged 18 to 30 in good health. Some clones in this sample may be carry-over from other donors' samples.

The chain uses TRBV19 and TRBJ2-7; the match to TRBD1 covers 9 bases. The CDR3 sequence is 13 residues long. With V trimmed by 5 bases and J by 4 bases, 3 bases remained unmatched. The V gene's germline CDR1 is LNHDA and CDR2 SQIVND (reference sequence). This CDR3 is CASSRQGGYEQYF. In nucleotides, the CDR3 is TGTGCCAGTAGTCGACAGGGGGGATACGAGCAGTACTTC.

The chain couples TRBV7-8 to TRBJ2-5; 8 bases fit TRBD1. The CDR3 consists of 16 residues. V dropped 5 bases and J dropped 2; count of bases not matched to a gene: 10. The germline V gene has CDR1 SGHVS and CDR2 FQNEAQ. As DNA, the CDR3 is TGTGCCAGCAGCCCGTGGACAGGGCCCTCTCAAGAGACCCAGTACTTC. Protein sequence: CASSPWTGPSQETQYF.

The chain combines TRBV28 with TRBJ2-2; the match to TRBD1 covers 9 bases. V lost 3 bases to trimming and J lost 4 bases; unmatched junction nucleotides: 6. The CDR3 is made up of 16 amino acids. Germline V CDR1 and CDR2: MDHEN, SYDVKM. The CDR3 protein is CASSFNRGRGTGELFF. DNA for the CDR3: TGTGCCAGCAGTTTCAACAGGGGGCGCGGCACCGGGGAGCTGTTTTTT.

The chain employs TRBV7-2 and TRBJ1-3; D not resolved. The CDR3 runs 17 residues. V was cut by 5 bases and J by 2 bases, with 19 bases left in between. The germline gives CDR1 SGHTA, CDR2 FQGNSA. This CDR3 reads CASSASAALGAGNTIYF. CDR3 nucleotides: TGTGCCAGCAGCGCCTCGGCGGCGCTTGGGGCTGGAAACACCATATATTTT.

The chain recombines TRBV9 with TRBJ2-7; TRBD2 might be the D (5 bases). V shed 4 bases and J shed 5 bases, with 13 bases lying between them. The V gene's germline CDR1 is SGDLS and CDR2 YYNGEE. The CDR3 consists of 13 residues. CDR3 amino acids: CASSPQISDEQYF. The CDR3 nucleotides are TGTGCCAGCAGCCCACAAATTAGCGACGAGCAGTACTTC.

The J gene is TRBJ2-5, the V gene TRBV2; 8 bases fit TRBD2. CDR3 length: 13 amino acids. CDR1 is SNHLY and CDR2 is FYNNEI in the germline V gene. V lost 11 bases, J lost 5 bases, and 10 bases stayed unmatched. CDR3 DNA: TGTGCCGGCCAGACGGGAGGGCAGGAGACCCAGTACTTC. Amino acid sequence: CAGQTGGQETQYF.

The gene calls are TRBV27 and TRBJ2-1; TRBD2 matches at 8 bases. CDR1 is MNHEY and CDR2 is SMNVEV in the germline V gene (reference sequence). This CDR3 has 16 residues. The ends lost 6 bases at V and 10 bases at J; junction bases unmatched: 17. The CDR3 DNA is TGTGCCAGCAGCCGACTGGCGGGAGGCTATCAAGGGGAGCAGTTCTTC. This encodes CASSRLAGGYQGEQFF.

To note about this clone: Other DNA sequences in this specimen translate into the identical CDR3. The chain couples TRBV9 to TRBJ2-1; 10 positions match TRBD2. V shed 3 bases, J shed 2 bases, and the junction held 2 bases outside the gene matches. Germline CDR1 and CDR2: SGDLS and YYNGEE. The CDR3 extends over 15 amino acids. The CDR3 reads CASSGTSGAYNEQFF. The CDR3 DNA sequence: TGTGCCAGCAGCGGAACTAGCGGGGCCTACAATGAGCAGTTCTTC.

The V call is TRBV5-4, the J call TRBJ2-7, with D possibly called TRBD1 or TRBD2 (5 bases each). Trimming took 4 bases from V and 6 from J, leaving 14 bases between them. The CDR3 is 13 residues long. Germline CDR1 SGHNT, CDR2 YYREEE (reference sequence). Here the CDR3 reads CASSRDRNGEQYF. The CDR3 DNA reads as TGTGCCAGCAGCAGGGACCGGAATGGCGAGCAGTACTTC.

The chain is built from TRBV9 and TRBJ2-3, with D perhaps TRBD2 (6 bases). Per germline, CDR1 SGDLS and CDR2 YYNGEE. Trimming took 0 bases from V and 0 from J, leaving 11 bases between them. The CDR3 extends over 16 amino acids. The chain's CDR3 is CASSVGPGTSTDTQYF. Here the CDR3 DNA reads TGTGCCAGCAGCGTAGGTCCGGGGACTAGCACAGATACGCAGTATTTT. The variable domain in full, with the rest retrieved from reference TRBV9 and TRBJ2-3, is DSGVTQTPKHLITATGQRVTLRCSPRSGDLSVYWYQQSLDQGLQFLIQYYNGEERAKGNILERFSAQQFPDLHSELNLSSLELGDSALYFCASSVGPGTSTDTQYFGPGTRLTVL.

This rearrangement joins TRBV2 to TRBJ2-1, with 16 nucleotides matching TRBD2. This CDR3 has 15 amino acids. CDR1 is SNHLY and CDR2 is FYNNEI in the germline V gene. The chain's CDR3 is CATIGGTSGRGEQFF. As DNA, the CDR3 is TGTGCAACTATAGGGGGGACTAGCGGGAGGGGTGAGCAGTTCTTC. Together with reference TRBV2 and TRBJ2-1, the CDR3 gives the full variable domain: EPEVTQTPSHQVTQMGQEVILRCVPISNHLYFYWYRQILGQKVEFLVSFYNNEISEKSEIFDDQFSVERPDGSNFTLKIRSTKLEDSAMYFCATIGGTSGRGEQFFGPGTRLTVL.

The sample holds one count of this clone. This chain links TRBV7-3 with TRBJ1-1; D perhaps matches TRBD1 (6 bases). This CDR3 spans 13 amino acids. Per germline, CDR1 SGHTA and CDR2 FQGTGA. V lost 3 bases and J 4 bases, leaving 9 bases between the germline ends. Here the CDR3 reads CASSFSGVTEAFF. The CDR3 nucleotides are TGTGCCAGCAGCTTCTCAGGGGTCACTGAAGCTTTCTTT.

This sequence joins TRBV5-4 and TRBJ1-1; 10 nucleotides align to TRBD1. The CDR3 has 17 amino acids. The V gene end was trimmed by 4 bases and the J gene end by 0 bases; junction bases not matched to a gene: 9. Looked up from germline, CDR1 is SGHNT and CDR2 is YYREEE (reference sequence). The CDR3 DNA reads TGTGCCAGCAGCCCCTTCCCGGGACAGGGGATGAACACTGAAGCTTTCTTT. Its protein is CASSPFPGQGMNTEAFF.

The DNA of the CDR3 is TGTGCCAGCAGCCCACTAAGCGGGAGGCTGGGGGGTGAGCAGTTCTTC. It is translated as CASSPLSGRLGGEQFF. The rearrangement uses TRBV5-6 and TRBJ2-1; TRBD2 agrees at 9 bases. V dropped 4 bases and J dropped 9; count of bases not matched to a gene: 14. In germline, CDR1 is SGHDT, CDR2 YYEEEE. The CDR3 length is 16 residues.

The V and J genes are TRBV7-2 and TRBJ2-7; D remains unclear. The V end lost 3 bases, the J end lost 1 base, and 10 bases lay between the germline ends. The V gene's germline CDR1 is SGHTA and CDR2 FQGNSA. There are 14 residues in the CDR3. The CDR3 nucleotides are TGTGCCAGCAGCTTCTTGGGGTGGTCCTACGAGCAGTACTTC. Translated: CASSFLGWSYEQYF.

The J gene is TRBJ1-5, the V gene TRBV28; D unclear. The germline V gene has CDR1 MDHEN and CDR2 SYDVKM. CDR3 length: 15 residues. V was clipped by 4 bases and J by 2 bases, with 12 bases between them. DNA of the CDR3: TGTGCCAGCAGTTCTCAGTTCCGGGGCAATCAGCCCCAGCATTTT. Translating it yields CASSSQFRGNQPQHF.

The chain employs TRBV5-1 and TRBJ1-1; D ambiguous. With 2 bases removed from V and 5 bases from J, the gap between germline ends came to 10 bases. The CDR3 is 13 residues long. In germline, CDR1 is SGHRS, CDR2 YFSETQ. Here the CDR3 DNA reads TGCGCCAGCAGCTTCCAGATCGGGACTGAAGCTTTCTTT. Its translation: CASSFQIGTEAFF.

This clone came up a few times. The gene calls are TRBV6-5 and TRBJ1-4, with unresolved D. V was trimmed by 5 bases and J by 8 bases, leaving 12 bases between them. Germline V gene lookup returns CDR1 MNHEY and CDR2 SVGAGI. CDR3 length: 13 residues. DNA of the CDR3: TGTGCCAGCAGTCCGAGAAAAAAGGAAAAACTGTTTTTT. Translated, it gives CASSPRKKEKLFF.

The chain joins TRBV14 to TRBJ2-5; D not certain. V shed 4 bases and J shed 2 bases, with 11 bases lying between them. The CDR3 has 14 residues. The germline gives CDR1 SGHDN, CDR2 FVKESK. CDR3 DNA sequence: TGTGCCAGCAGCCGCGACCGACGACAAGAGACCCAGTACTTC. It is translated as CASSRDRRQETQYF.

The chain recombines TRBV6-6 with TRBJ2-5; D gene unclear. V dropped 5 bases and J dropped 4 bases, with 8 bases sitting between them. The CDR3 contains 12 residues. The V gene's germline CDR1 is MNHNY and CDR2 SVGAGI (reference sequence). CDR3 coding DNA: TGTGCCAGCAGTACCCTGGGAGAGACCCAGTACTTC. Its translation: CASSTLGETQYF.

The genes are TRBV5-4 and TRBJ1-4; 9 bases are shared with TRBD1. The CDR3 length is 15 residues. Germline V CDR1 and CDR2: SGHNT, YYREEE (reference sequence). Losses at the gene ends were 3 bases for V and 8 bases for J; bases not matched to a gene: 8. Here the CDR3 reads CASSSNPGTGEKLFF. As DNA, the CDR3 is TGTGCCAGCAGCTCGAACCCCGGGACAGGGGAAAAACTGTTTTTT.

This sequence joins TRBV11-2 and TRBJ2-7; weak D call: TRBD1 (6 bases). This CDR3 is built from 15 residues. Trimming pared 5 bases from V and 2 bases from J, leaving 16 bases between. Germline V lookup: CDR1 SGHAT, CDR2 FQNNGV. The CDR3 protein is CASSPPGHRTYEQYF. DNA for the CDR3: TGTGCCAGCAGCCCACCGGGACACCGAACCTACGAGCAGTACTTC.

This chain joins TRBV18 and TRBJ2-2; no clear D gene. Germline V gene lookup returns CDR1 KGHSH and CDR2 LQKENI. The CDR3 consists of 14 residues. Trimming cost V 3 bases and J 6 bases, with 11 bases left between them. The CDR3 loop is CASSPAPGPGELFF. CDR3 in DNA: TGTGCCAGCTCACCCGCCCCTGGGCCCGGGGAGCTGTTTTTT.

CDR3: CASSPSDSSGYFVQPQHF. CDR3 nucleotides: TGTGCCAGCAGTCCCTCGGACAGCTCGGGTTATTTCGTCCAGCCCCAGCATTTT. This chain links TRBV28 with TRBJ1-5, with D possibly TRBD1 on 6 matching bases. Trimming stripped 5 bases from V and 7 bases from J, with 27 bases between. The germline gives CDR1 MDHEN, CDR2 SYDVKM. The CDR3 totals 18 residues.

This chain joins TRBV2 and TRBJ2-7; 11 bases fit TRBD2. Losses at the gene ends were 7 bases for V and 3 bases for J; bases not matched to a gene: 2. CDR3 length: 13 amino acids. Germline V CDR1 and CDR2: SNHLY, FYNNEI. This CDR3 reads CASMGTSGYEQYF. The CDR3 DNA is TGTGCCAGCATGGGGACTAGCGGCTACGAGCAGTACTTC. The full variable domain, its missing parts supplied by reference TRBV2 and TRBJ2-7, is EPEVTQTPSHQVTQMGQEVILRCVPISNHLYFYWYRQILGQKVEFLVSFYNNEISEKSEIFDDQFSVERPDGSNFTLKIRSTKLEDSAMYFCASMGTSGYEQYFGPGTRLTVT.

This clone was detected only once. Here the CDR3 DNA reads TGTGCCAGCAGCTTAACCCCTGGGACAGCCACCGGGGAGCTGTTTTTT. Translating gives CASSLTPGTATGELFF. V and J are TRBV7-3 and TRBJ2-2, with TRBD1 matching 7 bases. Germline CDR1 SGHTA, CDR2 FQGTGA. CDR3 length: 16 amino acids. Trimming cost V 0 bases and J 4 bases; bases outside gene matches: 5.

The chain's CDR3 is CASSQKSGSSEQFF. DNA of the CDR3: TGTGCCAGCAGCCAAAAGTCCGGGTCTAGTGAGCAGTTCTTC. The chain uses TRBV11-2 and TRBJ2-1; the D is unclear. CDR1 and CDR2 (germline): SGHAT, FQNNGV. The CDR3 is made up of 14 amino acids. Trimming left V 5 bases short and J 9 bases short, with 17 bases between.

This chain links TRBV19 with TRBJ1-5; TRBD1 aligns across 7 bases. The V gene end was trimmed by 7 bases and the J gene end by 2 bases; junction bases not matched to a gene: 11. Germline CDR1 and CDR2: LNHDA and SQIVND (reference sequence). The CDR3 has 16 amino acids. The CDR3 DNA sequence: TGTGCCAGTAAACCCCTAGACAGGGAGGGCAATCAGCCCCAGCATTTT. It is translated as CASKPLDREGNQPQHF.

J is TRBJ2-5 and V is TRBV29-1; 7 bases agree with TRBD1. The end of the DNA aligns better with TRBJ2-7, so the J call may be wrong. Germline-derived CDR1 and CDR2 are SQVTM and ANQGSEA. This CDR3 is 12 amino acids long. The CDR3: CSARDSAYEQYF. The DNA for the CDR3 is TGCAGCGCCCGGGACAGTGCCTACGAGCAGTACTTC.

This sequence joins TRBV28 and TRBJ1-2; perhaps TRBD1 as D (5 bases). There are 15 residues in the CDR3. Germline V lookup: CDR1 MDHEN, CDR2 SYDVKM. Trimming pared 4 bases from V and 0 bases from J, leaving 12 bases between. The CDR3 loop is CASSSGQHSNYGYTF. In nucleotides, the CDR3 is TGTGCCAGCAGTTCAGGGCAACACTCTAACTATGGCTACACCTTC.